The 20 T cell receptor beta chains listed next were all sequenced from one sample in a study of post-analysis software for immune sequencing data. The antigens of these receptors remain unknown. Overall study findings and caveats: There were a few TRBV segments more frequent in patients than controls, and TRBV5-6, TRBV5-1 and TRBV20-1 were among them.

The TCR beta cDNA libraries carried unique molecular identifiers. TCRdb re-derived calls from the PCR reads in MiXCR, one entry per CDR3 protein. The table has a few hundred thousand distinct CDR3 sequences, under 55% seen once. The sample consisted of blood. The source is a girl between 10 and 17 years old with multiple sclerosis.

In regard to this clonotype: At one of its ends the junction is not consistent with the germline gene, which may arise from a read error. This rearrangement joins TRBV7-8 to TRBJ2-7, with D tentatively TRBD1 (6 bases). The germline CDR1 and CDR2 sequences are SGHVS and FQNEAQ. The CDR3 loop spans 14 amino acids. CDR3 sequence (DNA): TGTGCCGGCAGCCTACAAGGACAGACCTACGAGCAGTACTTC. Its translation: CAGSLQGQTYEQYF.

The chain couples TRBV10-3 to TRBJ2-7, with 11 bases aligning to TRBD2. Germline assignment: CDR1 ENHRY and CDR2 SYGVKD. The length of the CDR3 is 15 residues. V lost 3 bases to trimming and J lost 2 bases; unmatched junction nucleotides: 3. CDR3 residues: CAISDVTSGAYEQYF. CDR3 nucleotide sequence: TGTGCCATCAGTGACGTGACTAGCGGGGCCTACGAGCAGTACTTC.

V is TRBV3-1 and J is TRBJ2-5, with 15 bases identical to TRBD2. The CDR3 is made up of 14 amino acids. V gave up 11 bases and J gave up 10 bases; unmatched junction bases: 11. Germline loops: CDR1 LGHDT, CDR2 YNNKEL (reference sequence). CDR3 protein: CACTGLAGGRDQYF. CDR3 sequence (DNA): TGTGCCTGTACAGGACTAGCGGGGGGGCGTGACCAGTACTTC.

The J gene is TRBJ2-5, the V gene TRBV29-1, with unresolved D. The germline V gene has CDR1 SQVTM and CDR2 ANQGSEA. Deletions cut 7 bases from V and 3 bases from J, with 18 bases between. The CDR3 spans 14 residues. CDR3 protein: CSAHHWVSEETQYF. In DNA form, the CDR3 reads TGCAGCGCCCACCACTGGGTCAGTGAAGAGACCCAGTACTTC.

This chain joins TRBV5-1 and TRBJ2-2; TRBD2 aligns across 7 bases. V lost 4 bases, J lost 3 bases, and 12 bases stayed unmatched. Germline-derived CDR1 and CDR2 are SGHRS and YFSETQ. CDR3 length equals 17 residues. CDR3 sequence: CASSAQNSAGDTGELFF. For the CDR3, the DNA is TGCGCCAGCAGCGCGCAGAACTCGGCGGGAGACACCGGGGAGCTGTTTTTT.

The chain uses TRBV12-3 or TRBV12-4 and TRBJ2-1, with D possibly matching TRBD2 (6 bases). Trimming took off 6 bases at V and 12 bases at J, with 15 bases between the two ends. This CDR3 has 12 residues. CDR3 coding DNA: TGTGCCAGCAGCACCCGGGAGTCGACGCAGTTCTTC. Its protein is CASSTRESTQFF.

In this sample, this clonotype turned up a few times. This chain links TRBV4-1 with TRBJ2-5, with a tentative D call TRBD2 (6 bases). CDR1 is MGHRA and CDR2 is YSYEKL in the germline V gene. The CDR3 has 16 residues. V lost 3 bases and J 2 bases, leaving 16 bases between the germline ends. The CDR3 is CASSHPRGETQETQYF. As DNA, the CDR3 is TGCGCCAGCAGCCACCCCCGCGGGGAGACTCAAGAGACCCAGTACTTC.

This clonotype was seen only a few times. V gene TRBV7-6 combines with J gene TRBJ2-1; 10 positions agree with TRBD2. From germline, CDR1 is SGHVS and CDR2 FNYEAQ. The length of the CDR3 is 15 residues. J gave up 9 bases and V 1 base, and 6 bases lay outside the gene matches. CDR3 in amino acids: CASSLEASGRPEQFF. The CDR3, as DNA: TGTGCCAGCAGCTTAGAGGCTAGCGGGAGACCTGAGCAGTTCTTC.

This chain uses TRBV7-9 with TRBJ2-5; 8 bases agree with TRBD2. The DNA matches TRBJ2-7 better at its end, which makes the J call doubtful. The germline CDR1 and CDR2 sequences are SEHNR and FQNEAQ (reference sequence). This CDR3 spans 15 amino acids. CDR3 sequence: CASSLFSAGVYEQYF. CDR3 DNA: TGTGCCAGCAGCTTATTCTCAGCGGGAGTCTACGAGCAGTACTTC.

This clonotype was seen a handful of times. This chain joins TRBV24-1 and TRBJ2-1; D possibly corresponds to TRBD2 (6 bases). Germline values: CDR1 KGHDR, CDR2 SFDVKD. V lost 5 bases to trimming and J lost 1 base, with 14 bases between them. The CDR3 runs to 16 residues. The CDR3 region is CATSARNGLSYNEQFF. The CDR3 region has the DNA TGTGCCACCAGTGCCCGAAACGGACTATCCTACAATGAGCAGTTCTTC.

The CDR3 DNA sequence: TGTGCCAGCAGCAAAGATACCCCCATAGATACGCAGTATTTT. This codes for CASSKDTPIDTQYF. The V call is TRBV21-1, the J call TRBJ2-3. TRBV21-1 has pseudogene status. This CDR3 has 14 residues.

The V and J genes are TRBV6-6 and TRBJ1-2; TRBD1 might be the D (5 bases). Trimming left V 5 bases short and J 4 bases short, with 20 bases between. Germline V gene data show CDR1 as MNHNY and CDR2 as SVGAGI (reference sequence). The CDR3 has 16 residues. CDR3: CASSNPLDQGSYGYTF. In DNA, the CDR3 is TGTGCCAGCAGTAACCCCCTGGACCAGGGAAGCTATGGCTACACCTTC.

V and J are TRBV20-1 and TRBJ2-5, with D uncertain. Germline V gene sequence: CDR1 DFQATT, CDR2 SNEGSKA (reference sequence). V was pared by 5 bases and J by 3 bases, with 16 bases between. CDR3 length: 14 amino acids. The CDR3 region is CSAGAPSIKETQYF. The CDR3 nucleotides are TGCAGTGCTGGAGCCCCAAGCATCAAAGAGACCCAGTACTTC.

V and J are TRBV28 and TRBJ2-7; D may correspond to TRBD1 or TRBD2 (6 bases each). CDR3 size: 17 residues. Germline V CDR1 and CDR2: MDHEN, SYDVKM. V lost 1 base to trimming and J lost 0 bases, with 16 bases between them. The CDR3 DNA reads TGTGCCAGCAGTTTATTATCGGGGGCTTCACTCTCCTACGAGCAGTACTTC. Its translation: CASSLLSGASLSYEQYF.

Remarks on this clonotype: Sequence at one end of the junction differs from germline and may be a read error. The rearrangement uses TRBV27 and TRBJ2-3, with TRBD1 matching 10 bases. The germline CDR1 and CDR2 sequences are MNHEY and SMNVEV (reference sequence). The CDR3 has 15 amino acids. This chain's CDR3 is CAGSPGTGVSRTQYF. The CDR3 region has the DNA TGTGCCGGCAGCCCCGGGACAGGGGTCAGTCGAACGCAGTATTTT.

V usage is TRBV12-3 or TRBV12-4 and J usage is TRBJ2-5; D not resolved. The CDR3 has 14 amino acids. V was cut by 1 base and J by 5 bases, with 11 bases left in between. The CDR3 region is CASSLVQNRETQYF. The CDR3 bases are TGTGCCAGCAGTTTAGTTCAGAATCGGGAGACCCAGTACTTC.

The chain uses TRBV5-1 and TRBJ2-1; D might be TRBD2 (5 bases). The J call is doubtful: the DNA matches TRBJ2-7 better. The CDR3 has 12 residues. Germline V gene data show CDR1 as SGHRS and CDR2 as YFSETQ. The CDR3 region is CASGLTGNEQYF. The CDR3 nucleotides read TGCGCCAGCGGATTGACGGGGAACGAGCAGTACTTC.

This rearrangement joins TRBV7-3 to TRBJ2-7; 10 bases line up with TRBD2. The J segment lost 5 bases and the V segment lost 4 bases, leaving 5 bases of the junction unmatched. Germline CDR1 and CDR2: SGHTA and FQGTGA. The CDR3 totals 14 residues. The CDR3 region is CASSSGTSVNEQYF. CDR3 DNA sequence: TGTGCCAGCAGCTCGGGGACTAGCGTCAACGAGCAGTACTTC.

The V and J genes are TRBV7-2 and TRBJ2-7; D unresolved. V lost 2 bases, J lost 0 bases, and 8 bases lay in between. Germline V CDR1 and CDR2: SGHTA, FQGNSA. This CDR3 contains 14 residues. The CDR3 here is CASSLYQVSYEQYF. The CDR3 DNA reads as TGTGCCAGCAGCTTATATCAGGTCTCCTACGAGCAGTACTTC.

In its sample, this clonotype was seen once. The CDR3 sequence is CATSDLHWTTRGNTGELFF. The CDR3 DNA reads TGTGCCACCAGTGATTTGCATTGGACCACGAGGGGGAACACCGGGGAGCTGTTTTTT. V usage is TRBV24-1 and J usage is TRBJ2-2; D assignment may be TRBD1 or TRBD2 (5 bases each). Trimming shortened V by 0 bases and J by 1 base, and 17 bases separated the two germline ends. CDR1 is KGHDR, CDR2 SFDVKD, per germline. The CDR3 has 19 amino acids.